This is a list of T cell receptor beta chains from one sample in a study of T cell responses to AZD1222 COVID-19 vaccine. Data came from immunoSEQ multiplex PCR; TCRdb stores just in-frame clones and leaves some out. This table holds roughly 180,000 clones, roughly 93% found once. This specimen was peripheral blood, taken 28 days after the second dose of the MenACWY control vaccine. Every receptor here comes from an adult who received the MenACWY meningococcal vaccine as a control. The CDR3 runs from the conserved cysteine through the conserved F or W. D genes are given only for firm matches. Some rows have no size entry. The others give once, few or many, or a class for an expanded clone.

NA TRBJ2-4 TRBV3-1/TRBV3-2 NA TGTGCCAGCAGCCAAGACGGAGCCAAAAACATTCAGTACTTC CASSQDGAKNIQYF
NA TRBJ1-1 TRBV5-5 NA TGTGCCAGCAGCTCCAGACTGAACACTGAAGCTTTCTTT CASSSRLNTEAFF
NA TRBJ2-7 TRBV27 NA TGTGCCAGCAGTTTCCGCAGGTTAAAGTACAGTAACTACGAGCAGTACTTC CASSFRRLKYSNYEQYF
TRBD1 TRBJ2-7 TRBV18 NA TGTGCCAGCTCACCCGGGACAGGGATGTACGAGCAGTACTTC CASSPGTGMYEQYF
NA TRBJ2-1 TRBV3-1/TRBV3-2 once TGTGCCAGCAGCGAGAGTTGGGGGGCTCTTTACAATGAGCAGTTCTTC CASSESWGALYNEQFF
TRBD2 TRBJ2-3 TRBV29-1 NA TGCAGCGCGATGAGGGTCGGGACTAGCAGCACAGATACGCAGTATTTT CSAMRVGTSSTDTQYF
NA TRBJ1-2 TRBV10-3 NA TGTGCCATCAGTGGAAGCCCTAGGAGAAAAGAGGGTGGCTACACCTTC CAISGSPRRKEGGYTF
NA TRBJ2-1 TRBV6-1 NA TGTGCCAGCAGTGAAGAAATATATGGGGTGTACAATGAGCAGTTCTTC CASSEEIYGVYNEQFF
NA TRBJ1-5 TRBV18 NA TGTGCCAGCTCACCGCAGGGAGGCAATCAGCCCCAGCATTTT CASSPQGGNQPQHF
NA TRBJ1-3 TRBV3-1/TRBV3-2 NA TGTGCCAGCAGCCAAGTAGGGCTCTCTGGAAACACCATATATTTT CASSQVGLSGNTIYF
TRBD1 TRBJ2-5 TRBV7-9 NA TGTGCCAGCAGCCGCGGACAGGGGGAGACCCAGTACTTC CASSRGQGETQYF
TRBD1 TRBJ1-2 TRBV6-5 NA TGTGCCAGCAGTTACTCAATCAGGGGGAACTATGGCTACACCTTC CASSYSIRGNYGYTF
NA TRBJ1-1 TRBV6-5 NA TGTGCCAGCAGTTATCAGGGGATTTCTGAAGCTTTCTTT CASSYQGISEAFF
TRBD1 TRBJ1-5 TRBV6-5 NA TGTGCCAGCAGTAGCCGGGACAGAAGCAATCAGCCCCAGCATTTT CASSSRDRSNQPQHF
NA TRBJ1-5 TRBV7-2 once TGTGCCAGCAGCTTAGTCTCTGTGGGCAATCAGCCCCAGCATTTT CASSLVSVGNQPQHF
NA TRBJ1-2 TRBV2 NA TGTGCCAGCACTCCCCAGGGGATTAACTATGGCTACACCTTC CASTPQGINYGYTF
NA TRBJ2-5 TRBV28 NA TGTGCCAGCAGTTTGCCCCAAGAGACCCAGTACTTC CASSLPQETQYF
TRBD1 TRBJ2-5 TRBV18 NA TGTGCCAGCTCACCACCGTTCGGGACAGGGTACCAAGAGACCCAGTACTTC CASSPPFGTGYQETQYF
NA TRBJ1-2 TRBV28 NA TGTGCCAGCAGACCTGGACTGGTCTATGGCTACACCTTC CASRPGLVYGYTF
TRBD1 TRBJ1-2 TRBV18 NA TGTGCCAGCTCACCACCTTTTAGACCGGGACAGGTATCTGGAGGCTACACCTTC CASSPPFRPGQVSGGYTF
TRBD1 TRBJ2-7 TRBV23-1 NA TGCGCCAGCAGTCAATCGTGTCCAGGGGGCAAGTACGAGCAGTACTTC CASSQSCPGGKYEQYF
NA TRBJ1-1 TRBV4-2 once TGTGCCAGCAGCCAAGATGGTAACACTGAAGCTTTCTTT CASSQDGNTEAFF
NA TRBJ1-5 TRBV28 NA TGTGCCAGCAGTCCAGGGGAGGGCGGGTGGCATTTT CASSPGEGGWHF
TRBD1 TRBJ2-6 TRBV6-2/TRBV6-3 NA TGTGCCAGCAGTTACACCGGGACAGGGGGCCCTGGGGCCAACGTCCTGACTTTC CASSYTGTGGPGANVLTF
TRBD1 TRBJ1-1 TRBV10-2 NA TGCGCCAGCACAAGACAGGGGAGTGTCACTGAAGCTTTCTTT CASTRQGSVTEAFF
TRBD1 TRBJ2-2 TRBV10-3 NA TGTGCCATACAGGGGGACGGGGAGCTGTTTTTT CAIQGDGELFF
NA TRBJ2-7 TRBV29-1 NA TGCAGCGTCGCCCCAGGGAGCTCCTACGAGCAGTACTTC CSVAPGSSYEQYF
TRBD1 TRBJ1-5 TRBV19 NA TGTGCCAGTAGTGTAATCCAGGGGGAGGGTCAGCCCCAGCATTTT CASSVIQGEGQPQHF
NA TRBJ1-6 TRBV27 once TGTGCCAGCACCTCTCCGGGGGTCGAGAATTCACCCCTCCACTTT CASTSPGVENSPLHF
NA TRBJ1-2 TRBV3-1/TRBV3-2 NA TGTGCCAGCAGCCCAGGAAGTGGTACGAGGGCGGGCTATGGCTACACCTTC CASSPGSGTRAGYGYTF
NA TRBJ2-1 TRBV6-2/TRBV6-3 NA TGTGCCAGCAGTTACTCGTTCCGGAATGAGCAGTTCTTC CASSYSFRNEQFF
NA TRBJ2-5 TRBV7-9 NA TGTGCCAGCAGCCTCGGGACTTTCCAAGAGACCCAGTACTTC CASSLGTFQETQYF
NA TRBJ2-1 TRBV6-5 once TGTGCCAGCAGTTACTCTCGGGACAATGAGCAGTTCTTC CASSYSRDNEQFF
TRBD2 TRBJ2-7 TRBV6-5 NA TGTGCCAGCAGCTCCCGCACGGGGGGCTACGAGCAGTACTTC CASSSRTGGYEQYF
NA TRBJ1-2 TRBV7-3 NA TGTGCCAGCAGCTCTCGGGACGGCCGTGGCTACACCTTC CASSSRDGRGYTF
NA TRBJ1-1 TRBV7-8 NA TGTGCCAGCAGCTTAGGGCAAACCACGAACACTGAAGCTTTCTTT CASSLGQTTNTEAFF
NA TRBJ1-1 TRBV10-2 NA TGCGCCAGCCGCCAAGACCAGAACACTGAAGCTTTCTTT CASRQDQNTEAFF
NA TRBJ2-2 TRBV27 NA TGTGCCAGCAGTGCGGGACTGCTAAACACCGGGGAGCTGTTTTTT CASSAGLLNTGELFF
NA TRBJ2-7 TRBV6-6 NA TGTGCCAGCAGTTCTGGGGGAACCTACGAGCAGTACTTC CASSSGGTYEQYF
NA TRBJ1-1 TRBV28 NA TGTGCCAGCAGTTTTATCACAGTCACTGAAGCTTTCTTT CASSFITVTEAFF
NA TRBJ1-4 TRBV27 NA TGTGCCAGCAGTACCCCGGACAAGACAACTAATGAAAAACTGTTTTTT CASSTPDKTTNEKLFF
NA TRBJ1-5 TRBV5-6 NA TGTGCCAGCAGCTTGGGGGGACGCAATCAGCCCCAGCATTTT CASSLGGRNQPQHF
NA TRBJ1-2 TRBV27 NA TGTGCCAGCAGTTACAGGGCGGGTTATGGCTACACCTTC CASSYRAGYGYTF
NA TRBJ2-2 TRBV28 NA TGTGCCAGCAGTTTAACGGCAGGGGATTCGAACACCGGGGAGCTGTTTTTT CASSLTAGDSNTGELFF
TRBD2 TRBJ2-3 TRBV2 NA TGTGCCAGCAGGGTTAGCGGGGGGACAGATACGCAGTATTTT CASRVSGGTDTQYF
TRBD1 TRBJ2-2 TRBV6-2/TRBV6-3 NA TGTGCCAGCAGTTACCGGACAGGGGCACTCACCGGGGAGCTGTTTTTT CASSYRTGALTGELFF
TRBD1 TRBJ1-4 TRBV19 NA TGTGCCAGTAGCCCGGGACAGGTTTTGTCCGCCGATGAAAAACTGTTTTTT CASSPGQVLSADEKLFF
NA TRBJ1-1 TRBV7-4 NA TGTGCCAGCAGCGGTACAGACTGTATCGGTCCGAACACTGAAGCTTTCTTT CASSGTDCIGPNTEAFF
NA TRBJ2-7 TRBV2 NA TGTGCCAGCAGGGGGCGGATGGGGGGCGGCGAGCAGTACTTC CASRGRMGGGEQYF
NA TRBJ1-1 TRBV4-1 NA TGCGCCAGCAGCCAAGATGTCATAGGCAGAAAGAACACTGAAGCTTTCTTT CASSQDVIGRKNTEAFF
NA TRBJ1-5 TRBV6-1 once TGTGCCAGCAGTGAAAACATGGTGCATTTT CASSENMVHF
TRBD2 TRBJ2-1 TRBV10-2 NA TGCGCCAGCAGACTAGCGGGGGGTTACAATGAGCAGTTCTTC CASRLAGGYNEQFF